Included here is one T cell receptor (beta chain) sequence, with context. Its antigen is unknown. The CDR3, from cysteine to phenylalanine, totals 15 residues. No DNA is given. As encoded in the germline V gene, CDR1 is SGHVS while CDR2 is FQNEAQ. The record originates from a study of monozygotic twins with inflammatory bowel disease (dated by TCRdb to between 2017 and 2020). Looking at the study overall: The complete study included 28 monozygotic twin pairs: 19 IBD-discordant Danish pairs and nine German pairs, of which four were IBD-concordant and five were IBD-discordant. The search for disease-associated traits relied mainly on comparing IBD patients with their genetically identical healthy co-twins within discordant pairs. Each individual had, on average, about 151 000 unique TCRalpha sequences and 181 000 unique TCRbeta sequences available for analysis. Beyond this particular receptor, the publication reports: The results gave no support for a single strong signal or clonotype linked to IBD. TCRbeta repertoire diversity, by inverse Simpson index, was decreased in IBD patients compared with their healthy co-twins. Fewer clonotypes were shared with other individuals by IBD patients than by healthy twins, most markedly in patients showing signs of disease activity. Repertoire similarity did not differ between concordant and discordant twins, possibly due to limited statistical power. The analysis was unable to tell different T cell subtypes apart. Differing immunosuppressive treatments among patients may have added background noise and inter-individual variability to the repertoires.

Libraries were made using 5' RACE. For each TCR library, around 4,000 ng of total RNA was used. cDNA was synthesized with SMARTScribe reverse transcriptase in eight separate reactions per sample. During cDNA synthesis, unique molecular identifiers containing a 6-nucleotide sample barcode were introduced by template switching. Two nested PCRs of about 17 and 10 cycles amplified the TCRalpha and TCRbeta cDNA, and bead purification followed each PCR. Before amplification, the cDNA was treated with uracil DNA-glycosylase and purified using the QIAquick PCR purification kit. In the second PCR, Illumina TruSeq-compatible adapters and sample-specific barcodes were added. Library quality and concentration were assessed using TapeStation and Qubit, and roughly 5 ng of each library was pooled. The pooled libraries were sequenced with 2 x 100 bp reads and custom sequencing primers on an Illumina HiSeq2500 single-index Rapid Run. In the original analysis: MiGEC version 1.2.6 was used for UMI-based consensus assembly, which corrected PCR and sequencing errors. V(D)J alignment, clonotype assembly and CDR3 extraction were performed with MiXCR version 2.1.1. To normalise gene usage, clonotype sharing and MAIT/NKT TCR abundance, the top 1000, 10 000 and 20 000 clonotypes in each sample were analysed. Diversity was computed as the inverse Simpson index with the vegan R package after downsampling to 27 000 UMIs. Paired Mann-Whitney U tests were applied to discordant twin pairs, with Benjamini-Hochberg correction for multiple testing. Each CDR3 protein sequence appears as one entry after TCRdb reprocessed the reads, and no DNA is included. It is TCRdb's table, rather than the study itself, that gives the V and J calls and clone size. This sample's table contains about 160,000 distinct CDR3 sequences. The ten largest account for about 2.7% of the sample.

An approximately 2.3 ml peripheral blood sample was drawn into PAXgene tubes per donor and stored at -80°C. Without any T cell sorting, total RNA was extracted from whole blood using the PAXgene blood miRNA kit on an automated QIAcube. Peripheral blood from monozygotic twin pairs, either concordant or discordant for inflammatory bowel disease, underwent deep TCRalpha and TCRbeta repertoire profiling that used unique molecular barcoding. For every twin pair, smoking habits were documented, and each individual was categorised as a current, former or never smoker. What was sequenced was blood. The chain uses TRBV7-8 and TRBJ1-4; TCRdb's assignment of TRBD1 cannot be checked, as there is no DNA. This clonotype originated in a human donor with ulcerative colitis or Crohn's disease, or a healthy co-twin of an affected twin (not recorded which). The CDR3 protein sequence reads: CASSLGTGANEKLFF.